This is a list of T cell receptor beta chains from one sample in a study of post-analysis software for immune sequencing data. TCRdb re-analysed the PCR reads in MiXCR, keeping a single row per CDR3 protein. The repertoire consists of about 680,000 distinct CDR3 sequences, with approximately 60% occurring once and the leading ten covering around 11%. Material: blood. The receptor source for this set is a girl aged 2 to 10 with multiple sclerosis. Each CDR3 is given with its conserved first and last residue. D genes are given only for firm matches. The size entry is marked missing in some rows and otherwise reads once, few, many or a size class.

j_gene: TRBJ1-4; d_gene: NA; v_gene: TRBV5-1; abundance: NA; CDR3aa: CASSLTGPANEKLFF; CDR3nt: TGCGCCAGCAGCTTAACAGGGCCGGCTAATGAAAAACTGTTTTTT
j_gene: TRBJ1-5; d_gene: NA; v_gene: TRBV10-3; abundance: NA; CDR3aa: CAISVGRSTDSNQPQHF; CDR3nt: TGTGCCATCAGTGTTGGCAGGTCCACAGATAGCAATCAGCCCCAGCATTTT
j_gene: TRBJ1-5; d_gene: NA; v_gene: TRBV20-1; abundance: NA; CDR3aa: CSARGSGAYQPQHF; CDR3nt: TGCAGTGCTAGGGGCTCGGGGGCTTATCAGCCCCAGCATTTT
j_gene: TRBJ2-7; d_gene: NA; v_gene: TRBV20-1; abundance: once; CDR3aa: CSASVSGDADYEQYF; CDR3nt: TGCAGTGCTAGTGTCTCGGGGGACGCCGACTACGAGCAGTACTTC
j_gene: TRBJ2-1; d_gene: TRBD1; v_gene: TRBV5-1; abundance: many; CDR3aa: CASSTQGDEQFF; CDR3nt: TGCGCCAGCAGTACGCAGGGGGATGAGCAGTTCTTC
j_gene: TRBJ1-1; d_gene: NA; v_gene: TRBV6-2/TRBV6-3; abundance: NA; CDR3aa: CASSAVNTEAFF; CDR3nt: TGTGCCAGCAGTGCGGTGAACACTGAAGCTTTCTTT
j_gene: TRBJ2-7; d_gene: NA; v_gene: TRBV9; abundance: few; CDR3aa: CASSGGAISSYEQYF; CDR3nt: TGTGCCAGCAGCGGAGGGGCGATCAGCTCCTACGAGCAGTACTTC
j_gene: TRBJ1-5; d_gene: TRBD1; v_gene: TRBV20-1; abundance: NA; CDR3aa: CSAREGQGHQPQHF; CDR3nt: TGCAGTGCTAGGGAGGGACAGGGGCACCAGCCCCAGCATTTT
j_gene: TRBJ2-3; d_gene: TRBD2; v_gene: TRBV20-1; abundance: few; CDR3aa: CSARALAGGTDTQYF; CDR3nt: TGCAGTGCTAGAGCCTTGGCGGGGGGCACAGATACGCAGTATTTT
j_gene: TRBJ2-2; d_gene: NA; v_gene: TRBV2; abundance: NA; CDR3aa: CASSPQVRTGELFF; CDR3nt: TGTGCCAGCAGTCCTCAGGTCCGCACCGGGGAGCTGTTTTTT
j_gene: TRBJ2-5; d_gene: TRBD1; v_gene: TRBV14; abundance: NA; CDR3aa: CASSQTTGAFETQYF; CDR3nt: TGTGCCAGCAGCCAGACGACAGGGGCCTTCGAGACCCAGTACTTC
j_gene: TRBJ2-3; d_gene: TRBD2; v_gene: TRBV6-2/TRBV6-3; abundance: NA; CDR3aa: CASSPGLAAYETDTQYF; CDR3nt: TGTGCCAGCAGTCCGGGACTAGCGGCTTACGAAACAGATACGCAGTATTTT
j_gene: TRBJ2-3; d_gene: TRBD1; v_gene: TRBV11-3; abundance: NA; CDR3aa: CASSPRDRDTQYF; CDR3nt: TGTGCCAGCAGCCCCAGGGACAGGGATACGCAGTATTTT
j_gene: TRBJ2-5; d_gene: TRBD1; v_gene: TRBV5-1; abundance: NA; CDR3aa: CASSLWTGGVYEQYF; CDR3nt: TGCGCCAGCAGCTTGTGGACAGGGGGCGTATATGAGCAGTACTTC
j_gene: TRBJ1-1; d_gene: NA; v_gene: TRBV29-1; abundance: NA; CDR3aa: CSVEDPRLGSNTEAFF; CDR3nt: TGCAGCGTTGAAGACCCTCGGTTAGGGTCGAACACTGAAGCTTTCTTT
j_gene: TRBJ2-3; d_gene: NA; v_gene: TRBV20-1; abundance: few; CDR3aa: CSARVGGPTDTQYF; CDR3nt: TGCAGTGCTAGAGTTGGTGGGCCCACAGATACGCAGTATTTT
j_gene: TRBJ2-7; d_gene: TRBD1; v_gene: TRBV14; abundance: NA; CDR3aa: CASSRQGASEQYF; CDR3nt: TGTGCCAGCAGTCGACAGGGAGCGAGCGAGCAGTACTTC
j_gene: TRBJ2-1; d_gene: NA; v_gene: TRBV2; abundance: NA; CDR3aa: CASNPVPNEQFF; CDR3nt: TGTGCCAGCAACCCAGTTCCCAATGAGCAGTTCTTC
j_gene: TRBJ1-1; d_gene: TRBD1; v_gene: TRBV9; abundance: NA; CDR3aa: CASSVDPGQRYEAFF; CDR3nt: TGTGCCAGCAGCGTAGACCCGGGACAGAGATACGAAGCTTTCTTT
j_gene: TRBJ2-2; d_gene: TRBD1; v_gene: TRBV12-3/TRBV12-4; abundance: NA; CDR3aa: CASCPGQGDTGELFF; CDR3nt: TGTGCCAGTTGTCCGGGACAGGGAGACACCGGGGAGCTGTTTTTT
j_gene: TRBJ1-2; d_gene: NA; v_gene: TRBV6-5; abundance: NA; CDR3aa: CASSYDPGDPYGYTF; CDR3nt: TGTGCCAGCAGTTACGATCCAGGGGATCCCTATGGCTACACCTTC
j_gene: TRBJ2-5; d_gene: NA; v_gene: TRBV2; abundance: few; CDR3aa: CASRKIGAVRETQYF; CDR3nt: TGTGCCAGCAGGAAGATCGGGGCGGTGCGGGAGACCCAGTACTTC
j_gene: TRBJ2-3; d_gene: NA; v_gene: TRBV6-5; abundance: few; CDR3aa: CASSYQGPDTQYF; CDR3nt: TGTGCCAGCAGTTACCAGGGTCCAGATACGCAGTATTTT
j_gene: TRBJ2-1; d_gene: NA; v_gene: TRBV7-2; abundance: few; CDR3aa: CASSLVLREQFF; CDR3nt: TGTGCCAGCAGCTTAGTCCTTAGGGAGCAGTTCTTC
j_gene: TRBJ1-2; d_gene: NA; v_gene: TRBV28; abundance: few; CDR3aa: CASSLVQGDYGYTF; CDR3nt: TGTGCCAGCAGTTTAGTTCAGGGCGACTATGGCTACACCTTC
j_gene: TRBJ2-1; d_gene: TRBD2; v_gene: TRBV7-2; abundance: NA; CDR3aa: CASSLYGGAYEQFF; CDR3nt: TGTGCCAGCAGCTTATACGGGGGGGCCTATGAGCAGTTCTTC
j_gene: TRBJ2-1; d_gene: NA; v_gene: TRBV10-3; abundance: NA; CDR3aa: CAISDGIDNEQFF; CDR3nt: TGTGCCATCAGTGACGGGATCGACAATGAGCAGTTCTTC
j_gene: TRBJ1-5; d_gene: NA; v_gene: TRBV15; abundance: NA; CDR3aa: CATSRDGVQPQHF; CDR3nt: TGTGCCACCAGCAGAGATGGGGTTCAGCCCCAGCATTTT
j_gene: TRBJ2-1; d_gene: NA; v_gene: TRBV2; abundance: once; CDR3aa: CASIRVEQFF; CDR3nt: TGTGCCTCAATAAGGGTTGAGCAGTTCTTC
j_gene: TRBJ1-1; d_gene: NA; v_gene: TRBV5-1; abundance: few; CDR3aa: CASSLFPQGTSNTEAFF; CDR3nt: TGCGCCAGCAGCTTGTTCCCCCAGGGAACTTCGAACACTGAAGCTTTCTTT
j_gene: TRBJ2-7; d_gene: NA; v_gene: TRBV12-3/TRBV12-4; abundance: NA; CDR3aa: CASSLADHEQYF; CDR3nt: TGTGCCAGCAGTTTGGCAGACCACGAGCAGTACTTC
j_gene: TRBJ2-7; d_gene: TRBD2; v_gene: TRBV12-3/TRBV12-4; abundance: NA; CDR3aa: CASSPPPLAGDEQYF; CDR3nt: TGTGCCAGCAGTCCCCCCCCGCTAGCGGGAGACGAGCAGTACTTC
j_gene: TRBJ2-5; d_gene: TRBD2; v_gene: TRBV5-1; abundance: NA; CDR3aa: CASSLRSGSEETQYF; CDR3nt: TGCGCCAGCAGCTTGAGGAGCGGGAGTGAAGAGACCCAGTACTTC
j_gene: TRBJ2-5; d_gene: TRBD1; v_gene: TRBV5-1; abundance: NA; CDR3aa: CASSPSTGLYQETQYF; CDR3nt: TGCGCCAGCAGCCCTTCGACAGGGTTGTATCAAGAGACCCAGTACTTC
j_gene: TRBJ2-7; d_gene: NA; v_gene: TRBV12-3/TRBV12-4; abundance: NA; CDR3aa: CASSFITGTHEQYF; CDR3nt: TGTGCCAGCAGTTTTATAACAGGGACCCACGAGCAGTACTTC
j_gene: TRBJ2-3; d_gene: NA; v_gene: TRBV5-1; abundance: few; CDR3aa: CASSLDFNQRRTDTQYF; CDR3nt: TGCGCCAGCAGCTTGGATTTTAACCAGCGGAGAACAGATACGCAGTATTTT
j_gene: TRBJ2-5; d_gene: TRBD1; v_gene: TRBV20-1; abundance: NA; CDR3aa: CSAQQGAPYQETQYF; CDR3nt: TGCAGTGCCCAACAGGGGGCCCCGTACCAAGAGACCCAGTACTTC
j_gene: TRBJ2-1; d_gene: TRBD2; v_gene: TRBV3-1; abundance: NA; CDR3aa: CASSYTSGRSNEQFF; CDR3nt: TGTGCCAGCAGCTATACTAGCGGGAGATCCAATGAGCAGTTCTTC
j_gene: TRBJ1-1; d_gene: NA; v_gene: TRBV20-1; abundance: once; CDR3aa: CSAIRGVNTEAFF; CDR3nt: TGCAGTGCTATACGGGGCGTGAACACTGAAGCTTTCTTT
j_gene: TRBJ2-1; d_gene: TRBD2; v_gene: TRBV29-1; abundance: NA; CDR3aa: CSVEGLGDEQFF; CDR3nt: TGCAGCGTTGAGGGACTAGGGGATGAGCAGTTCTTC
j_gene: TRBJ2-3; d_gene: TRBD2; v_gene: TRBV7-9; abundance: NA; CDR3aa: CASSTGTSGSPDTQYF; CDR3nt: TGTGCCAGCAGCACCGGGACTAGCGGGAGCCCAGATACGCAGTATTTT
j_gene: TRBJ2-7; d_gene: NA; v_gene: TRBV29-1; abundance: once; CDR3aa: CSVAHGNAYEQYF; CDR3nt: TGCAGCGTTGCGCACGGGAATGCTTACGAGCAGTACTTC
j_gene: TRBJ2-7; d_gene: NA; v_gene: TRBV7-8; abundance: NA; CDR3aa: CASSSHRDVGYEQYF; CDR3nt: TGTGCCAGCAGCTCACATCGGGACGTCGGCTACGAGCAGTACTTC
j_gene: TRBJ2-5; d_gene: NA; v_gene: TRBV6-2/TRBV6-3; abundance: few; CDR3aa: CASRGIQETQYF; CDR3nt: TGTGCCAGCAGGGGGATCCAAGAGACCCAGTACTTC
j_gene: TRBJ2-1; d_gene: NA; v_gene: TRBV7-3; abundance: NA; CDR3aa: CASSLTPTGGYNEQFF; CDR3nt: TGTGCCAGCAGCCTCACACCGACAGGCGGCTACAATGAGCAGTTCTTC
j_gene: TRBJ2-1; d_gene: NA; v_gene: TRBV5-1; abundance: few; CDR3aa: CASSLGPGSSYNEQFF; CDR3nt: TGCGCCAGCAGCTTGGGGCCGGGGAGCTCCTACAATGAGCAGTTCTTC
j_gene: TRBJ2-5; d_gene: NA; v_gene: TRBV5-1; abundance: many; CDR3aa: CASSLVWNPQETQYF; CDR3nt: TGCGCCAGCAGCTTGGTATGGAACCCCCAAGAGACCCAGTACTTC
j_gene: TRBJ1-2; d_gene: NA; v_gene: TRBV11-3; abundance: few; CDR3aa: CASSMDRTLYGYTF; CDR3nt: TGTGCCAGCAGCATGGACAGAACCCTCTATGGCTACACCTTC